The TCR beta chain described here comes from a study of human T cells and chemical hapten exposure. Study-wide findings and caveats: No alteration of TCRs above 1 in 1000 frequency was seen with DPC sensitization.

Each CDR3 protein is one row after TCRdb ran MiXCR on the RACE reads. The table lists approximately 97,000 distinct CDR3 sequences, 25% to 30% of them singletons, with 10% in the top ten. From germline, CDR1 is MDHEN and CDR2 SYDVKM. Trimming took 5 bases from V and 5 from J; bases not matched to a gene: 10. The CDR3 length is 16 residues. Documented time point: patch test 3, about 24 weeks after DPC sensitization. Treatment defined: therapeutic diphenylcyclopropenone sensitization with weekly scalp DPC. This clonotype occurred once. Antigen specificity is unknown. The TCR originated in a man aged 35 to 55 with alopecia areata. Some clones in this sample may be carry-over from other donors' samples. The gene calls are TRBV28 and TRBJ2-7, with 12 bases that match TRBD1. This specimen was whole blood, taken in connection with sensitization to the hapten diphenylcyclopropenone (DPC). This CDR3 reads CASSGTGGEFWDEQYF. CDR3 nucleotide sequence: TGTGCCAGCAGTGGGACAGGGGGCGAGTTTTGGGACGAGCAGTACTTC.